This T cell receptor beta chain was sequenced during a study of CD8 T cells in Susac syndrome. RNA, at roughly 0.5 to 1 ug, was reverse transcribed with random hexamers. TCRdb reprocessed the immunoSEQ multiplex PCR reads via MiXCR and lists one record per CDR3 protein. Of around 150,000 distinct CDR3 sequences detected, around 94% appear once; the ten largest clones hold 0.11% to 0.15%. Sequencing of TCR beta covered CD8+ and CD4+ T cells obtained from blood. Negative isolation was applied to CD8+ and CD4+ T cells, and FACS enrichment was applied to TEMRA cells. Trimming removed 1 base at V and 3 bases at J, with 4 bases between. This CDR3 contains 12 residues. Germline V gene data show CDR1 as DFQATT and CDR2 as SNEGSKA (reference sequence).

The sequenced sample was CD4+ T cells from PBMCs. The origin of this receptor is a human donor in good health. This chain joins TRBV20-1 and TRBJ1-3; D is unresolved. The CDR3 DNA follows: TGCAGTGCTAGAGTCTATGGAAACACCATATATTTT. Translated, it gives CSARVYGNTIYF.